This TCR beta chain was found in a study of somatic mutations in cytotoxic T cells in rheumatoid arthritis. This table comes from immunoSEQ multiplex PCR, and its TCRdb copy is limited to in-frame clones, with some not included. The repertoire consists of roughly 30,000 clones, with around 83% occurring once and the leading ten covering 6.5% to 9%. CDR3 length equals 16 residues. The germline V gene has CDR1 LNHDA and CDR2 SQIVND (reference sequence). Trimming took off 2 bases at V and 0 bases at J, with 13 bases between the two ends. The sequencing sample was made of CD8+ T cells sorted from blood. This sequence originates from an adult with rheumatoid arthritis. This chain uses TRBV19 with TRBJ1-1; unclear D gene. The CDR3 DNA reads as TGTGCCAGTAGTATAAGAGTCCTCAGGATGAACACTGAAGCTTTCTTT. Its protein is CASSIRVLRMNTEAFF.